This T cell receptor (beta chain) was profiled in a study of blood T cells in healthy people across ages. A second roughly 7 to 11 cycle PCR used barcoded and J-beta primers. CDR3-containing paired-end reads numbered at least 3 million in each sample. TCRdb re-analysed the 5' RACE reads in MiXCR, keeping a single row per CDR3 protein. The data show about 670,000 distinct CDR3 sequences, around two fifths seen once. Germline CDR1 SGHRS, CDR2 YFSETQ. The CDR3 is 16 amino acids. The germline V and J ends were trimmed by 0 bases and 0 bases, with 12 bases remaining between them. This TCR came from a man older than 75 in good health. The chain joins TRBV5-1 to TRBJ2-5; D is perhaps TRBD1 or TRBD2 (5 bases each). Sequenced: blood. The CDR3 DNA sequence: TGCGCCAGCAGCTTGGGGGGACCGCCGTACCAAGAGACCCAGTACTTC. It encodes CASSLGGPPYQETQYF.